The next 26 T cell receptor beta chains were all read from a single sample in a study of cytomegalovirus exposure and HLA in healthy donors (dated by TCRdb to the late 2010s). Library generation was performed with the immunoSEQ multiplex PCR assay. For the multiplex PCR, a mixture combining 60 forward primers for TCR Vbeta segments and 13 reverse primers for TCR Jbeta segments was used. TCRdb provides this immuneACCESS table in a form limited to in-frame rearrangements. Some clones are lacking; in checked studies, under half of them reflect an unresolved V gene, and why the rest are absent is not known. This sample lists some 170,000 clones; under 90% were detected once. Approximately 4.8% of the sample is held by the ten biggest clonotypes. The sequenced sample was PBMCs. Receptors originate from a man aged 25-45 years in good health and CMV-seronegative.

J is TRBJ2-2 and V is TRBV5-6; 14 nucleotides match TRBD2. Germline CDR1 and CDR2: SGHDT and YYEEEE. Losses at the gene ends were 4 bases for V and 6 bases for J; bases not matched to a gene: 11. This CDR3 has 18 amino acids. Here the CDR3 reads CASSPQTGLAGVPGELFF. For the CDR3, the DNA is TGTGCCAGCAGCCCCCAGACGGGACTAGCGGGGGTCCCCGGGGAGCTGTTTTTT.

This chain links TRBV2 with TRBJ1-1; TRBD1 is a possible D gene (5 bases). Deletions cut 7 bases from V and 0 bases from J, with 12 bases between. From germline, CDR1 is SNHLY and CDR2 FYNNEI. The CDR3 has 14 residues. CDR3 amino acids: CASTLDSLNTEAFF. CDR3 sequence (DNA): TGTGCCAGCACCCTCGACAGCTTGAACACTGAAGCTTTCTTT.

Concerning this clone itself: The junction differs from germline at one of its ends, possibly a read error. Other DNA sequences in this sample translate to the same CDR3. V gene TRBV6-1 combines with J gene TRBJ2-3, with D possibly matching TRBD1 (5 bases). In germline, CDR1 is MNHNS, CDR2 SASEGT. CDR3 length: 14 residues. CDR3 DNA: TGCGCCAGCAGTCCTTCGGCCAAGGGGGATACGCAGTATTTT. Residues: CASSPSAKGDTQYF.

The chain is built from TRBV29-1 and TRBJ1-1, with D perhaps matching TRBD1 (5 bases). In germline, CDR1 is SQVTM, CDR2 ANQGSEA. Trimming stripped 1 base from V and 1 base from J, with 13 bases between. This CDR3 has 15 residues. The CDR3 sequence: CSVEGQGKGNTEAFF. CDR3 DNA: TGCAGCGTTGAAGGGCAGGGCAAAGGGAACACTGAAGCTTTCTTT.

V is TRBV7-9 and J is TRBJ1-5, with D maybe TRBD1 (5 bases). The CDR3 contains 14 residues. Trimming cost V 5 bases and J 4 bases, with 12 bases left between them. Germline values: CDR1 SEHNR, CDR2 FQNEAQ (reference sequence). The CDR3 region has the DNA TGTGCCAGCAGCCATGACAGCCCGAATCAGCCCCAGCATTTT. Translation: CASSHDSPNQPQHF.

The chain carries TRBV15 and TRBJ2-7, with TRBD1 identical over 7 bases. The CDR3 is 14 amino acids. Germline CDR1 LNHNV, CDR2 YYDKDF (reference sequence). V was pared by 5 bases and J by 4 bases, with 8 bases of the junction left unmatched. The CDR3 loop is CATSLTTGRYEQYF. The CDR3 coding sequence is TGTGCCACCAGCCTCACGACAGGGCGGTACGAGCAGTACTTC.

A single count supports this clone. The CDR3 spells CAWSLDRGSYEQYF. In DNA, the CDR3 is TGTGCCTGGAGTCTGGACAGGGGAAGCTACGAGCAGTACTTC. The V call is TRBV30, the J call TRBJ2-7; 9 bases are shared with TRBD1. From germline, CDR1 is GTSNPN and CDR2 SVGIG (reference sequence). The trim removed 2 bases at V and 3 bases at J, leaving 5 bases unmatched. The CDR3 length is 14 residues.

The V and J genes are TRBV28 and TRBJ1-1; TRBD1 might be the D (6 bases). CDR3 length: 16 residues. The germline V gene encodes CDR1 MDHEN and CDR2 SYDVKM. V was trimmed by 5 bases and J by 0 bases, leaving 16 bases between them. The CDR3 DNA reads TGTGCCAGCAGTCGGACAGCTACCTTCATGAACACTGAAGCTTTCTTT. Translating gives CASSRTATFMNTEAFF.

This chain connects TRBV15 to TRBJ2-5, with 7 bases matching TRBD1. Near its end, the DNA agrees better with TRBJ2-7, so the J call may be wrong. Germline CDR1 LNHNV, CDR2 YYDKDF (reference sequence). The CDR3 spans 15 residues. The CDR3 nucleotides read TGTGCCACCAGCGTTTACAGGGGATCGGGCTACGAGCAGTACTTC. Translated: CATSVYRGSGYEQYF.

The chain has TRBV10-3 and TRBJ2-2, with no clear D. The CDR3 is 12 amino acids. Germline V CDR1 and CDR2: ENHRY, SYGVKD. Trimming took off 7 bases at V and 9 bases at J, with 12 bases between the two ends. Here the CDR3 DNA reads TGTGCCATCAATCAGAATCAGAGGGAGCTGTTTTTT. It is translated as CAINQNQRELFF.

This chain uses TRBV5-6 with TRBJ1-1, with TRBD1 as a possible D gene (5 bases). Germline V gene sequence: CDR1 SGHDT, CDR2 YYEEEE. The length of the CDR3 is 15 residues. Between the trimmed V and J ends, which lost 6 bases and 0 bases, there was a span of 15 bases. As DNA, the CDR3 is TGTGCCAGCAATTCCGGGGGGGGGATGAACACTGAAGCTTTCTTT. This sequence encodes CASNSGGGMNTEAFF. Together with reference TRBV5-6 and TRBJ1-1, the CDR3 gives the full variable domain: DAGVTQSPTHLIKTRGQQVTLRCSPKSGHDTVSWYQQALGQGPQFIFQYYEEEERQRGNFPDRFSGHQFPNYSSELNVNALLLGDSALYLCASNSGGGMNTEAFFGQGTRLTVV.

This clone was seen a few times. The rearrangement uses TRBV13 and TRBJ2-1; 9 nucleotides agree with TRBD1. The CDR3 length is 15 residues. Germline V lookup: CDR1 PRHDT, CDR2 FYEKMQ (reference sequence). After removal of 5 bases from V and 2 bases from J, the junction contained 4 bases not matched to a gene. CDR3 in amino acids: CASSLGQGAYNEQFF. The CDR3 nucleotides read TGTGCCAGCAGCCTGGGACAGGGAGCCTACAATGAGCAGTTCTTC.

This clone was observed once. The chain carries TRBV28 and TRBJ2-5, with TRBD2 matching over 9 bases. V lost 7 bases to trimming and J lost 4 bases; unmatched junction nucleotides: 7. Germline values: CDR1 MDHEN, CDR2 SYDVKM. The CDR3 covers 14 residues. The CDR3: CASKLAGVGETQYF. CDR3 nucleotides: TGTGCCAGCAAATTAGCGGGAGTGGGAGAGACCCAGTACTTC.

This chain uses TRBV7-7 with TRBJ1-5; D possibly corresponds to TRBD1 (5 bases). CDR1 SSHAT and CDR2 FNYEAQ come from the germline V gene (reference sequence). The V and J ends lost 4 bases and 0 bases respectively, with 19 bases between them. The CDR3 sequence is 18 residues long. The CDR3 reads CASSSLSMDTYSNQPQHF. For the CDR3, the DNA is TGTGCCAGCAGCTCACTTTCCATGGACACTTATAGCAATCAGCCCCAGCATTTT. Full variable domain (outside the CDR3, taken from reference TRBV7-7 and TRBJ1-5): GAGVSQSPRYKVTKRGQDVTLRCDPISSHATLYWYQQALGQGPEFLTYFNYEAQPDKSGLPSDRFSAERPEGSISTLTIQRTEQRDSAMYRCASSSLSMDTYSNQPQHFGDGTRLSIL.

This clone was observed a few times. The V gene is TRBV4-2, the J gene TRBJ1-1; 8 nucleotides line up with TRBD1. From germline, CDR1 is LGHNA and CDR2 YNFKEQ. With 0 bases clipped from V and 3 bases from J, the junction kept 3 bases outside the gene matches. The CDR3 runs 15 residues. Here the CDR3 DNA reads TGTGCCAGCAGCCAAGATCGGACAGGGTACACTGAAGCTTTCTTT. It yields the protein CASSQDRTGYTEAFF.

The rearrangement links TRBV6-5 to TRBJ2-3; D is possibly TRBD2 (6 bases). V lost 0 bases to trimming and J lost 1 base, with 11 bases between them. CDR3 length: 16 amino acids. Per the germline V gene, CDR1 is MNHEY and CDR2 is SVGAGI. CDR3 in DNA: TGTGCCAGCAGTTACTCCCGGCGCGGGGGCACAGATACGCAGTATTTT. This codes for CASSYSRRGGTDTQYF.

The genes are TRBV28 and TRBJ1-2, with TRBD1 as a possible D gene (6 bases). This CDR3 has 14 amino acids. Deletions cut 3 bases from V and 8 bases from J, with 16 bases between. CDR1 is MDHEN and CDR2 is SYDVKM in the germline V gene. In DNA, the CDR3 is TGTGCCAGCAGTTTTATCGCAGGGGCCTTCGGCTACACCTTC. Protein product: CASSFIAGAFGYTF.

The chain joins TRBV19 to TRBJ2-1; 9 bases align to TRBD2. The junction had 4 bases not matched to a gene; V was cut back by 4 bases and J by 3 bases. The CDR3 sequence is 15 residues long. Looked up from germline, CDR1 is LNHDA and CDR2 is SQIVND (reference sequence). The CDR3 protein is CASSRLAAFYNEQFF. CDR3 DNA sequence: TGTGCCAGTAGTAGACTAGCGGCCTTCTACAATGAGCAGTTCTTC.

This chain connects TRBV15 to TRBJ2-1, with 8 nucleotides matching TRBD1. The germline CDR1 and CDR2 sequences are LNHNV and YYDKDF (reference sequence). The V and J ends lost 0 bases and 4 bases, in that order; junction bases with no gene match: 8. This CDR3 region has 17 residues. The CDR3 DNA sequence: TGTGCCACCAGCAGAGATCCTGGCAGGGGGCTTTACAATGAGCAGTTCTTC. Protein sequence: CATSRDPGRGLYNEQFF.

This chain uses TRBV6-5 with TRBJ2-7, with TRBD2 identical over 8 bases. V lost 4 bases to trimming and J lost 7 bases; unmatched junction nucleotides: 12. The CDR3 consists of 15 residues. Germline V gene lookup returns CDR1 MNHEY and CDR2 SVGAGI. CDR3 in amino acids: CASSSIAGKGGEQYF. The DNA for the CDR3 is TGTGCCAGCAGTTCTATAGCGGGAAAGGGAGGGGAGCAGTACTTC.

This clone was found once. This chain connects TRBV5-1 to TRBJ1-1; TRBD1 might be the D (6 bases). This CDR3 comprises 17 residues. Trimming took off 3 bases at V and 8 bases at J, with 26 bases between the two ends. Germline loops: CDR1 SGHRS, CDR2 YFSETQ. CDR3 DNA sequence: TGCGCCAGCAGCTGGACCCCGGGACAAGCTACCAATACGGAAGCTTTCTTT. This gives the protein CASSWTPGQATNTEAFF.

This rearrangement joins TRBV11-3 to TRBJ1-1; 9 bases align to TRBD1. With V trimmed by 8 bases and J by 1 base, 8 bases remained unmatched. Germline V gene lookup returns CDR1 SGHNT and CDR2 YENEEA. The CDR3 totals 15 residues. The CDR3 sequence is CASSRPGQGNTEAFF. CDR3 bases: TGTGCCAGCTCACGCCCGGGACAGGGGAACACTGAAGCTTTCTTT.

The chain joins TRBV9 to TRBJ1-3; D gene uncertain. CDR3 size: 15 residues. CDR1 and CDR2 (germline): SGDLS, YYNGEE. The germline V and J ends were trimmed by 3 bases and 0 bases, with 10 bases remaining between them. DNA for the CDR3: TGTGCCAGCAGCGGCCACAGTATCTCTGGAAACACCATATATTTT. Protein sequence: CASSGHSISGNTIYF.

The rearrangement uses TRBV5-1 and TRBJ1-4, with D hard to call. The CDR3 length is 13 residues. V was pared by 4 bases and J by 4 bases, with 8 bases between. CDR1 and CDR2 (germline): SGHRS, YFSETQ. The CDR3 region is CASSQLNNEKLFF. The CDR3 DNA follows: TGCGCCAGCAGCCAGTTGAATAATGAAAAACTGTTTTTT. The full variable domain, in which reference TRBV5-1 and TRBJ1-4 provide the parts outside the CDR3, is KAGVTQTPRYLIKTRGQQVTLSCSPISGHRSVSWYQQTPGQGLQFLFEYFSETQRNKGNFPGRFSGRQFSNSRSEMNVSTLELGDSALYLCASSQLNNEKLFFGSGTQLSVL.

This chain joins TRBV10-3 and TRBJ2-5; the D is unclear. V dropped 2 bases and J dropped 4 bases, with 8 bases sitting between them. The germline CDR1 and CDR2 sequences are ENHRY and SYGVKD. CDR3 length: 13 amino acids. Here the CDR3 reads CAISEGVVETQYF. CDR3 in DNA: TGTGCCATCAGTGAGGGAGTAGTAGAGACCCAGTACTTC.

This clone was detected only a few times. The chain combines TRBV5-6 with TRBJ2-1, with unresolved D. The CDR3 loop spans 15 amino acids. The V gene's germline CDR1 is SGHDT and CDR2 YYEEEE. V lost 1 base to trimming and J lost 6 bases, with 14 bases between them. CDR3 residues: CASSLPSGPINEQFF. CDR3 in DNA: TGTGCCAGCAGCTTGCCGTCTGGGCCAATCAATGAGCAGTTCTTC. The whole variable domain, remainder taken from reference TRBV5-6 and TRBJ2-1, is DAGVTQSPTHLIKTRGQQVTLRCSPKSGHDTVSWYQQALGQGPQFIFQYYEEEERQRGNFPDRFSGHQFPNYSSELNVNALLLGDSALYLCASSLPSGPINEQFFGPGTRLTVL.